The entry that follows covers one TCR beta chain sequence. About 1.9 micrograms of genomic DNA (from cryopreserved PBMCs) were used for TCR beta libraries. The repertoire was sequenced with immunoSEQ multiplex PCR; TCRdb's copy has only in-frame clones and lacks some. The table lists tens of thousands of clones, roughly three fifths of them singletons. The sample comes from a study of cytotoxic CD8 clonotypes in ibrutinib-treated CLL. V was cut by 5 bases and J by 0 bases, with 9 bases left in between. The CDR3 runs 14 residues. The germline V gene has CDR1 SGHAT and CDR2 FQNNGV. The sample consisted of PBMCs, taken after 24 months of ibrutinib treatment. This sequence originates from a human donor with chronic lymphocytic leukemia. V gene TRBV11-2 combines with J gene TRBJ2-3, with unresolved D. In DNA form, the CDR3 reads TGTGCCAGCAGCCGGAAGGGCAGCACAGATACGCAGTATTTT. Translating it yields CASSRKGSTDTQYF.